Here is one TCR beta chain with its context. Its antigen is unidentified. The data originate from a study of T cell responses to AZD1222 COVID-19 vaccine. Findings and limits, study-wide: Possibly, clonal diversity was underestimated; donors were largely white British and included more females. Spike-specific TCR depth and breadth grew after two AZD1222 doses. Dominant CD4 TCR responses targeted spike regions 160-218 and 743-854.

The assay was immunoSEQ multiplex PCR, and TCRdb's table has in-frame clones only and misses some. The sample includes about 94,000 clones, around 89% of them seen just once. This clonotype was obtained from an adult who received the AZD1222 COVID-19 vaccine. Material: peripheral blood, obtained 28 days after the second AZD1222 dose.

In nucleotides, the CDR3 is TGTGCCAGCTCACCACAGGGGGCAGATGAAAAACTGTTTTTT. This sequence encodes CASSPQGADEKLFF. The gene calls are TRBV18 and TRBJ1-4; 7 nucleotides line up with TRBD1. Germline CDR1 and CDR2: KGHSH and LQKENI. The CDR3 is 14 amino acids. The ends lost 1 base at V and 6 bases at J; junction bases unmatched: 2.